The rows below give T cell receptor beta chains drawn from one sample of a study of blood T cell repertoires in COVID-19. The data were produced by immunoSEQ multiplex PCR, yet TCRdb's version contains in-frame clones alone and is incomplete. Of tens of thousands of clones in the sample, 84% are singletons; the top ten hold about 11%. Sequences were obtained from peripheral blood. Receptors originate from a human donor in a cohort sampled during active COVID-19. CDR3s include the opening cysteine and the closing phenylalanine or tryptophan. Each record gives: clone size, D gene, J gene, V gene, CDR3 protein, CDR3 DNA. The D gene is left open where the match is weak. Size tells how often a clone was seen (once, few, many) or the class of an expanded clone, and some rows leave it out.

.	TRBD2	TRBJ2-2	TRBV27	CASRASGGLAGELFF	TGTGCCAGCAGGGCTAGCGGGGGTTTAGCCGGGGAGCTGTTTTTT
.	.	TRBJ2-7	TRBV6-1	CASSESLYEQYF	TGTGCCAGCAGTGAATCTTTGTACGAGCAGTACTTC
.	.	TRBJ2-5	TRBV5-1	CASSFQGSSQETQYF	TGCGCCAGCAGCTTCCAGGGGAGCTCCCAAGAGACCCAGTACTTC
.	.	TRBJ1-2	TRBV7-2	CASSLAAGNYGYTF	TGTGCCAGCAGCTTAGCGGCAGGGAACTATGGCTACACCTTC
.	TRBD1	TRBJ1-2	TRBV4-1	CASSPTGGRYGYTF	TGCGCCAGCAGCCCTACAGGGGGAAGGTATGGCTACACCTTC
.	.	TRBJ1-2	TRBV30	CAWSGLVGDSDGYTF	TGTGCCTGGAGTGGGCTCGTGGGGGACTCTGATGGCTACACCTTC
.	.	TRBJ2-3	TRBV6-5	CASKGGGVATDTQYF	TGTGCCAGCAAGGGGGGGGGTGTGGCTACAGATACGCAGTATTTT
.	TRBD2	TRBJ2-2	TRBV20-1	CSASRVAGVKTGELFF	TGCAGTGCTAGTAGGGTAGCGGGGGTTAAGACCGGGGAGCTGTTTTTT
.	.	TRBJ2-7	TRBV5-1	CASKETDYEQYF	TGCGCCAGCAAAGAGACAGACTACGAGCAGTACTTC
.	.	TRBJ1-1	TRBV3-1/TRBV3-2	CASSQGRQGAEAFF	TGTGCCAGCAGCCAAGGCAGGCAGGGCGCTGAAGCTTTCTTT
.	TRBD1	TRBJ2-4	TRBV9	CASSARQGGNIQYF	TGTGCCAGCAGCGCCCGACAGGGGGGGAACATTCAGTACTTC
.	TRBD1	TRBJ2-3	TRBV28	CASSEAQGFYPDTQYF	TGTGCCAGCAGTGAAGCACAGGGGTTCTATCCCGATACGCAGTATTTT
.	.	TRBJ1-1	TRBV5-6	CASKVWAVNTEAFF	TGTGCCAGCAAGGTATGGGCCGTCAACACTGAAGCTTTCTTT
.	.	TRBJ1-6	TRBV5-1	CASSLGEIYNSPLHF	TGCGCCAGCAGCTTGGGGGAGATTTATAATTCACCCCTCCACTTT
few	TRBD2	TRBJ2-3	TRBV30	CAWSSSGVRNTQYF	TGTGCCTGGAGTTCTAGCGGGGTCAGGAATACGCAGTATTTT
once	.	TRBJ1-2	TRBV4-2	CASSQDPREYGYTF	TGTGCCAGCAGCCAAGATCCCAGGGAATATGGCTACACCTTC
.	.	TRBJ2-7	TRBV18	CASSPGQSTYEQYF	TGTGCCAGCTCACCCGGACAGTCGACCTACGAGCAGTACTTC
.	TRBD1	TRBJ2-7	TRBV2	CASRQPGQGSYEQYF	TGTGCCAGCAGGCAACCGGGACAGGGTTCCTACGAGCAGTACTTC
.	.	TRBJ1-2	TRBV5-5	CASSLEAEGLYGYTF	TGTGCCAGCAGCTTGGAAGCGGAGGGGCTCTATGGCTACACCTTC
.	.	TRBJ1-5	TRBV27	CASSLGLGANQPQHF	TGTGCCAGCAGTTTGGGTTTAGGGGCCAATCAGCCCCAGCATTTT
.	TRBD1	TRBJ1-1	TRBV7-2	CASSFDPTGAPLAFF	TGTGCCAGCAGCTTCGATCCGACAGGGGCCCCCCTAGCTTTCTTT
.	TRBD2	TRBJ2-3	TRBV5-5	CASTGLAGVIQDTQYF	TGTGCCAGCACGGGACTAGCGGGGGTGATACAAGATACGCAGTATTTT
.	TRBD1	TRBJ2-2	TRBV20-1	CSASGQGAVTGELFF	TGCAGTGCTAGTGGACAGGGGGCGGTGACCGGGGAGCTGTTTTTT
.	.	TRBJ2-3	TRBV24-1	CATSVGGANSDTQYF	TGTGCCACCAGTGTAGGGGGGGCGAATTCTGATACGCAGTATTTT
few	.	TRBJ2-6	TRBV7-9	CASSLKGTGVLTF	TGTGCCAGCAGCTTAAAAGGGACTGGAGTCCTGACTTTC
.	TRBD1	TRBJ1-5	TRBV7-2	CASSFNRGDQPQHF	TGTGCCAGCAGCTTTAACAGGGGAGATCAGCCCCAGCATTTT
.	TRBD2	TRBJ2-5	TRBV5-5	CASRTGTSGFQETQYF	TGTGCCAGCAGAACCGGGACTAGCGGTTTTCAAGAGACCCAGTACTTC
.	.	TRBJ2-3	TRBV13	CASSFGGLLSTDTQYF	TGTGCCAGCAGCTTCGGGGGACTTCTAAGCACAGATACGCAGTATTTT
.	TRBD1	TRBJ1-2	TRBV13	CASSSGQNYGYTF	TGTGCCAGCAGCTCGGGACAGAACTATGGCTACACCTTC
.	.	TRBJ1-4	TRBV7-2	CASSLGSVANEKLFF	TGTGCCAGCAGCTTAGGTAGCGTGGCTAATGAAAAACTGTTTTTT
.	.	TRBJ2-2	TRBV2	CASNGQRKNTGELFF	TGTGCCAGCAACGGGCAGCGGAAGAACACCGGGGAGCTGTTTTTT
.	TRBD1	TRBJ1-2	TRBV20-1	CSATTGQGYTF	TGCAGTGCTACGACAGGGCAGGGCTACACCTTC
.	TRBD1	TRBJ2-2	TRBV5-4	CASSPRTGSISNTGELFF	TGTGCCAGCAGCCCCAGGACAGGGAGCATCTCGAACACCGGGGAGCTGTTTTTT
.	.	TRBJ2-3	TRBV5-4	CASSLQGGTDTQYF	TGTGCCAGCAGCTTGCAAGGGGGCACAGATACGCAGTATTTT
.	.	TRBJ1-4	TRBV6-5	CASSYSVDREKLFF	TGTGCCAGCAGTTACTCGGTTGACAGGGAAAAACTGTTTTTT
.	.	TRBJ1-2	TRBV18	CASSPDPQGPNYGYTF	TGTGCCAGCTCACCCGACCCCCAGGGGCCTAACTATGGCTACACCTTC
.	TRBD2	TRBJ2-7	TRBV6-5	CASTPGLAGGNEQYF	TGTGCCAGCACCCCGGGACTAGCGGGAGGTAACGAGCAGTACTTC
.	.	TRBJ2-1	TRBV5-1	CASSLEGTYNEQFF	TGCGCCAGCAGCTTGGAGGGGACCTACAATGAGCAGTTCTTC
.	.	TRBJ2-3	TRBV5-4	CASSWAGGDTQYF	TGTGCCAGCAGCTGGGCCGGGGGAGATACGCAGTATTTT
.	TRBD2	TRBJ2-1	TRBV29-1	CSVEDWREGLGNEQFF	TGCAGCGTTGAAGATTGGCGGGAGGGCCTCGGGAATGAGCAGTTCTTC
.	TRBD1	TRBJ1-2	TRBV6-5	CASIQGDGYTF	TGTGCCAGCATCCAGGGGGATGGCTACACCTTC
.	.	TRBJ2-1	TRBV15	CATSRDGLSYNEQFF	TGTGCCACCAGCAGAGATGGACTATCCTACAATGAGCAGTTCTTC
.	.	TRBJ2-5	TRBV2	CASSVPASTEETQYF	TGTGCCAGCAGTGTACCGGCTAGTACCGAAGAGACCCAGTACTTC
.	TRBD1	TRBJ1-4	TRBV9	CASSPRGGQGNEKLFF	TGTGCCAGCAGCCCTAGGGGGGGACAGGGGAATGAAAAACTGTTTTTT